These T cell receptor beta chains were read from a single sample in a study of OX40 agonist ivuxolimab in advanced cancers. Assay: immunoSEQ multiplex PCR; the TCRdb copy retains only in-frame clones and omits some. The table shows roughly 90,000 clones, with more than 80% occurring only once. Here the sequenced sample was CD4+ or CD8+ T cells sorted from blood, taken in a trial of the OX40 agonist ivuxolimab. These receptors all stem from an adult with an advanced solid tumor such as melanoma, head and neck, liver or kidney cancer. The CDR3 runs from the conserved cysteine through the conserved F or W. D genes are given only for firm matches.

CDR3: CAWSRTDQPFHEQYF; J: TRBJ2-7; D: -; V: TRBV30
CDR3: CASSDRAGANVLTF; J: TRBJ2-6; D: -; V: TRBV9
CDR3: CASSQDGGVSVAYEQYF; J: TRBJ2-7; D: TRBD2; V: TRBV4-2
CDR3: CASSGGDSEAFF; J: TRBJ1-1; D: TRBD1; V: TRBV27
CDR3: CASSPRQGADTGELFF; J: TRBJ2-2; D: TRBD1; V: TRBV18
CDR3: CASSDRVDTEAFF; J: TRBJ1-1; D: TRBD1; V: TRBV5-1
CDR3: CASSSGGRRNEKLFF; J: TRBJ1-4; D: -; V: TRBV19
CDR3: CASSLEGISSYEQYF; J: TRBJ2-7; D: -; V: TRBV4-3
CDR3: CASSEAPSLLAGGSYF; J: TRBJ2-7; D: TRBD2; V: TRBV2
CDR3: CATYSGLAGDTGELFF; J: TRBJ2-2; D: TRBD2; V: TRBV28
CDR3: CASSSGLEKYF; J: TRBJ2-7; D: TRBD2; V: TRBV7-9
CDR3: CASSLPGSEAFF; J: TRBJ1-1; D: -; V: TRBV27
CDR3: CASSERQGLDTQYF; J: TRBJ2-3; D: -; V: TRBV2
CDR3: CASSLGSGDSGNTIYF; J: TRBJ1-3; D: -; V: TRBV5-1
CDR3: CASSSNRVPNEKLFF; J: TRBJ1-4; D: -; V: TRBV11-2
CDR3: CASSLESRDEQFF; J: TRBJ2-1; D: -; V: TRBV5-1
CDR3: CASSLGLNGREKLFF; J: TRBJ1-4; D: -; V: TRBV7-9
CDR3: CASSLNGVGYEQYF; J: TRBJ2-7; D: -; V: TRBV5-4
CDR3: CASSPQGVYEKLFF; J: TRBJ1-4; D: TRBD1; V: TRBV6-5
CDR3: CASTPGSNTQYF; J: TRBJ2-3; D: -; V: TRBV21-1
CDR3: CASSLGQVYEQFF; J: TRBJ2-1; D: TRBD1; V: TRBV27
CDR3: CASRIPVTGGYTF; J: TRBJ1-2; D: TRBD1; V: TRBV28
CDR3: CASSPRGGTYNEQFF; J: TRBJ2-1; D: -; V: TRBV11-3
CDR3: CSVVVGQTNYEQYF; J: TRBJ2-7; D: -; V: TRBV29-1
CDR3: CASSQVRRIGTEAFF; J: TRBJ1-1; D: -; V: TRBV14
CDR3: CAWTPGTGGRVKAFF; J: TRBJ1-1; D: TRBD1; V: TRBV30
CDR3: CASTHPPYRGAFF; J: TRBJ1-1; D: TRBD1; V: TRBV4-1
CDR3: CASSYSESSYNEQFF; J: TRBJ2-1; D: -; V: TRBV6-5
CDR3: CASSQAGGGNEQFF; J: TRBJ2-1; D: TRBD2; V: TRBV4-1
CDR3: CASLPGITEAFF; J: TRBJ1-1; D: -; V: TRBV6-1
CDR3: CAGGASYNEKLFF; J: TRBJ1-4; D: -; V: TRBV30
CDR3: CASSKSALLGGKNGYTF; J: TRBJ1-2; D: -; V: TRBV21-1
CDR3: CASSHHADRMNTEAFF; J: TRBJ1-1; D: TRBD1; V: TRBV7-9
CDR3: CASSYGRTSTDTQYF; J: TRBJ2-3; D: -; V: TRBV5-4
CDR3: CASSRSSTSRAETQYF; J: TRBJ2-5; D: -; V: TRBV19
CDR3: CASSEHGTQPQHF; J: TRBJ1-5; D: -; V: TRBV6-1
CDR3: CASSVAARQETQYF; J: TRBJ2-5; D: -; V: TRBV9
CDR3: CASSWDRVSPLHF; J: TRBJ1-6; D: TRBD1; V: TRBV7-9
CDR3: CASSLGPGSGYTF; J: TRBJ1-2; D: -; V: TRBV5-1
CDR3: CASKSPDNYEKLFF; J: TRBJ1-4; D: -; V: TRBV28
CDR3: CASSGSTGELFF; J: TRBJ2-2; D: -; V: TRBV6-4
CDR3: CASSPRGSGYTF; J: TRBJ1-2; D: -; V: TRBV28
CDR3: CASRIRFSTDTQYF; J: TRBJ2-3; D: -; V: TRBV6-6
CDR3: CSVRTYEQYF; J: TRBJ2-7; D: -; V: TRBV29-1